The 17 T cell receptor beta chains in this list originate from one sample, sequenced in a study of beta chain features in type 1 diabetes. Sequenced material consisted of expressed TCRB transcripts (all of the isolated RNA was reverse transcribed). Sequenced by immunoSEQ multiplex PCR; TCRdb stores in-frame clones only, minus some. Of 300,000 to 400,000 clones in the sample, 11% were seen once. Source material: naive CD4+ T cells from blood. All receptors derive from a woman aged 25 to 39 in good health.

The chain recombines TRBV7-2 with TRBJ2-3; 9 bases align to TRBD2. Germline CDR1 SGHTA, CDR2 FQGNSA. Trimming removed 6 bases from V and 2 bases from J; junction bases left unmatched: 6. There are 15 residues in the CDR3. The DNA for the CDR3 is TGTGCCAGCAGTAAGCCGGGACTAGCCACAGATACGCAGTATTTT. Translation: CASSKPGLATDTQYF.

This clone was seen more than once but under ten times. V is TRBV5-6 and J is TRBJ2-1; 15 nucleotides line up with TRBD2. The V gene's germline CDR1 is SGHDT and CDR2 YYEEEE. The CDR3 covers 16 residues. The J segment lost 9 bases and the V segment lost 10 bases, leaving 14 bases of the junction unmatched. CDR3: CAGPRTSGRAEGEQFF. The CDR3 DNA reads TGTGCCGGCCCAAGGACTAGCGGGAGGGCCGAGGGTGAGCAGTTCTTC.

This clone showed up just a few times. This chain links TRBV6-5 with TRBJ1-1; the D is unclear. The CDR3 spans 14 residues. Per germline, CDR1 MNHEY and CDR2 SVGAGI. With 7 bases removed from V and 5 bases from J, the gap between germline ends came to 17 bases. The CDR3 loop is CASTFSGRPTEAFF. CDR3 in DNA: TGTGCCAGCACCTTCTCTGGCAGGCCGACTGAAGCTTTCTTT.

This clone appeared a few times. The chain is built from TRBV29-1 and TRBJ2-1; 9 nucleotides line up with TRBD2. The length of the CDR3 is 11 residues. Germline assignment: CDR1 SQVTM and CDR2 ANQGSEA. The CDR3 spells CGGGGQGEQFF. In nucleotides, the CDR3 is TGCGGCGGGGGGGGGCAGGGTGAGCAGTTCTTC.

This CDR3 reads CASSRRETPDTQYF. CDR3 sequence (DNA): TGTGCCAGCAGTAGGCGGGAGACCCCAGATACGCAGTATTTT. The rearrangement uses TRBV2 and TRBJ2-3; 7 positions agree with TRBD2. There are 14 residues in the CDR3. After removal of 5 bases from V and 4 bases from J, the junction contained 6 bases not matched to a gene. Germline CDR1 SNHLY, CDR2 FYNNEI.

The V and J genes are TRBV5-1 and TRBJ2-7; 12 nucleotides agree with TRBD2. This CDR3 comprises 17 residues. Germline assignment: CDR1 SGHRS and CDR2 YFSETQ. After removal of 0 bases from V and 3 bases from J, the junction contained 7 bases not matched to a gene. The CDR3 region has the DNA TGCGCCAGCAGCTTGGGTCGGTCGGGACTAGCGGGCTACGAGCAGTACTTC. This encodes CASSLGRSGLAGYEQYF. Combining the CDR3 with reference TRBV5-1 and TRBJ2-7 gives the whole variable domain KAGVTQTPRYLIKTRGQQVTLSCSPISGHRSVSWYQQTPGQGLQFLFEYFSETQRNKGNFPGRFSGRQFSNSRSEMNVSTLELGDSALYLCASSLGRSGLAGYEQYFGPGTRLTVT.

This clone was counted only a few times. The rearrangement joins TRBV7-9 to TRBJ2-3; D is possibly TRBD2 (6 bases). Looked up from germline, CDR1 is SEHNR and CDR2 is FQNEAQ (reference sequence). With 5 bases removed from V and 1 base from J, the gap between germline ends came to 10 bases. The CDR3 runs to 14 residues. CDR3 bases: TGTGCCAGCAGCCACCCTAGCGGCACAGATACGCAGTATTTT. Its protein is CASSHPSGTDTQYF.

The table lists this clone with a few counts. This chain links TRBV29-1 with TRBJ2-3; 7 nucleotides align to TRBD1. The CDR3 runs 15 residues. From germline, CDR1 is SQVTM and CDR2 ANQGSEA. Germline trimming cut 3 bases from V and 2 bases from J; bases unmatched to any gene: 8. The CDR3 DNA is TGCAGCGTTGAGCGAACAGGGGTTCCCACAGATACGCAGTATTTT. Amino acids: CSVERTGVPTDTQYF.

A few counts support this clone. The chain joins TRBV27 to TRBJ2-7; 9 bases align to TRBD2. V lost 5 bases and J lost 3; bases outside the gene matches: 11. Germline V lookup: CDR1 MNHEY, CDR2 SMNVEV (reference sequence). The CDR3 has 16 amino acids. This CDR3 is CASSPTRLAESYEQYF. CDR3 in DNA: TGTGCCAGCAGTCCTACCCGACTAGCGGAGAGCTACGAGCAGTACTTC.

This rearrangement joins TRBV5-4 to TRBJ2-7; 7 bases match TRBD2. There are 14 residues in the CDR3. After removal of 3 bases from V and 3 bases from J, the junction contained 6 bases not matched to a gene. The germline CDR1 and CDR2 sequences are SGHNT and YYREEE (reference sequence). The CDR3 DNA reads TGTGCCAGCAGCTGGGGAGGGCTAGTCTACGAGCAGTACTTC. It specifies CASSWGGLVYEQYF.

The chain joins TRBV29-1 to TRBJ2-3, with 9 bases lining up with TRBD1. Looked up from germline, CDR1 is SQVTM and CDR2 is ANQGSEA. The CDR3 is made up of 11 amino acids. The V and J ends lost 6 bases and 10 bases, in that order; junction bases with no gene match: 5. The CDR3 here is CSVNTGGPQYF. The CDR3 region has the DNA TGCAGCGTCAATACAGGGGGCCCGCAGTATTTT.

The rearrangement joins TRBV29-1 to TRBJ2-7; 7 nucleotides align to TRBD1. This CDR3 has 13 residues. Germline assignment: CDR1 SQVTM and CDR2 ANQGSEA. The J segment lost 2 bases and the V segment lost 0 bases, leaving 1 base of the junction unmatched. This chain's CDR3 is CSVEEGQTYEQYF. CDR3 nucleotides: TGCAGCGTTGAAGAGGGACAGACCTACGAGCAGTACTTC.

With regard to this clone: Other DNA sequences in the same sample also yield this CDR3. The chain uses TRBV2 and TRBJ2-5, with a weak D call TRBD1 (6 bases). Germline V gene data show CDR1 as SNHLY and CDR2 as FYNNEI. The CDR3 consists of 14 residues. V lost 6 bases, J lost 1 base, and 12 bases lay in between. The CDR3 is CASSLQGFQETQYF. The CDR3 nucleotides are TGTGCCAGCAGCCTACAGGGATTCCAAGAGACCCAGTACTTC.

The rearrangement joins TRBV6-6 to TRBJ2-5; D unresolved. With 3 bases removed from V and 7 bases from J, the gap between germline ends came to 12 bases. Germline V lookup: CDR1 MNHNY, CDR2 SVGAGI (reference sequence). This CDR3 spans 13 amino acids. CDR3 sequence: CASSYMLPGTQYF. The DNA of the CDR3 is TGTGCCAGCAGTTATATGCTGCCAGGGACCCAGTACTTC.

The V gene is TRBV28, the J gene TRBJ2-7, with 7 positions matching TRBD1. CDR1 is MDHEN and CDR2 is SYDVKM in the germline V gene. The V and J ends lost 4 bases and 1 base, in that order; junction bases with no gene match: 10. The CDR3 sequence is 16 residues long. CDR3: CASSSPGQQDSYEQYF. CDR3 DNA sequence: TGTGCCAGCAGTTCTCCGGGACAGCAAGATTCCTACGAGCAGTACTTC.

V gene TRBV27 combines with J gene TRBJ2-5; D is possibly TRBD1 (6 bases). The CDR3 runs 14 residues. V was clipped by 8 bases and J by 2 bases, with 15 bases between them. From germline, CDR1 is MNHEY and CDR2 SMNVEV (reference sequence). The CDR3 nucleotides are TGTGCCAGCCGTGCTATGACAGGTCAAGAGACCCAGTACTTC. Protein: CASRAMTGQETQYF.

V usage is TRBV7-9 and J usage is TRBJ2-1; the D gene is possibly TRBD1 (5 bases). Trimming left V 5 bases short and J 7 bases short, with 6 bases between. This CDR3 has 11 amino acids. Germline CDR1 SEHNR, CDR2 FQNEAQ (reference sequence). The CDR3: CASSPGNEQFF. CDR3 nucleotide sequence: TGTGCCAGCAGCCCAGGGAATGAGCAGTTCTTC.